Listed below are T cell receptor beta chains from one sample, sequenced in a study of post-analysis software for immune sequencing data. MiXCR, applied by TCRdb to the PCR reads, yields one record per CDR3 protein. The sample lists 650,000 to 850,000 distinct CDR3 sequences, roughly 50% occurring once. The sample comprised blood. Every receptor here comes from a girl between 10 and 17 years old with multiple sclerosis. CDR3s include the opening cysteine and the closing phenylalanine or tryptophan. D genes are given only for firm matches. Clone size is shown for a subset of rows, as once, few, many or a class of expanded clone.

TGTGCTAGTGGCCCCGACGGCGGAGAGACCCAGTACTTC	CASGPDGGETQYF	TRBV12-5	TRBJ2-5	NA	NA
TGTGCCAGCAGCCAAGATGGGACTAGCGGGAGCTACGAGCAGTACTTC	CASSQDGTSGSYEQYF	TRBV4-2	TRBJ2-7	NA	TRBD2
TGCGCCAGCAGCTTGGCGGCAGGGATCGAGCAGTACTTC	CASSLAAGIEQYF	TRBV5-1	TRBJ2-7	NA	NA
TGTGCCAGCAGTTTATACCGGGAGCGCAATGAGCAGTTCTTC	CASSLYRERNEQFF	TRBV12-3/TRBV12-4	TRBJ2-1	few	NA
TGTGCCAGCAGAGAAGCGGACAGGGGATATGGCTACACCTTC	CASREADRGYGYTF	TRBV12-3/TRBV12-4	TRBJ1-2	NA	TRBD1
TGTGCCAGCAGTTCAAGATATCACAGAGTCCTAAAGGGGGACGAGCGGTACTTC	CASSSRYHRVLKGDERYF	TRBV27	TRBJ2-4	NA	NA
TGTGCCAGCACGCGGACTAGCAGGTACAATGAGCAGTTCTTC	CASTRTSRYNEQFF	TRBV12-3/TRBV12-4	TRBJ2-1	few	TRBD2
TGCGCCAGCAGCCGCTTCCCCGGGTTCCAAGAGACCCAGTACTTC	CASSRFPGFQETQYF	TRBV5-1	TRBJ2-5	once	NA
TGCGCCAGCAGCTTGGATCCAGGGGGCAGTGAAAAACTGTTTTTT	CASSLDPGGSEKLFF	TRBV5-1	TRBJ1-4	NA	TRBD1
TGTGCCAGCAGCTTAGTCTGGGGGGACAATGAGCAGTTCTTC	CASSLVWGDNEQFF	TRBV7-3	TRBJ2-1	once	NA
TGTGCCAGCAGTTCTATCGCCTACGAGCAGTACTTC	CASSSIAYEQYF	TRBV6-5	TRBJ2-7	few	NA
TGCAGCGTTGAAAGCCAGCGGGAGTCGAGATACGAGCAGTACTTC	CSVESQRESRYEQYF	TRBV29-1	TRBJ2-7	NA	TRBD2
TGTGCCAGCGGTCAGGGAGAACAAGAGACCCAGTACTTC	CASGQGEQETQYF	TRBV6-1	TRBJ2-5	NA	NA
TGTGCCAGCAGCCGCCTACTAGCGGGAGGAGCAGAGACCCAGTACTTC	CASSRLLAGGAETQYF	TRBV14	TRBJ2-5	few	TRBD2
TGTGCCAGCAGCGCCCAGGGGAGCGGCTATGGCTACACCTTC	CASSAQGSGYGYTF	TRBV7-6	TRBJ1-2	NA	NA
TGTGCCAGCAGCGGATCCCGGCTAGGGGGCAATGAGCAGTTCTTC	CASSGSRLGGNEQFF	TRBV27	TRBJ2-1	NA	NA
TGCAGTGCTGAGGAGAGGAAGGGCACATACGAGCAGTACTTC	CSAEERKGTYEQYF	TRBV20-1	TRBJ2-7	NA	NA
TGTGCCAGCAGTTTATCCCAATCCTACGAGCAGTACTTC	CASSLSQSYEQYF	TRBV12-3/TRBV12-4	TRBJ2-7	NA	NA
TGTGCCAGCAGCTTAATAAGCGGGGGGTCTTTTAGCACAGATACGCAGTATTTT	CASSLISGGSFSTDTQYF	TRBV7-3	TRBJ2-3	few	TRBD2
TGTGCCAGCAGTCTGGGACTGCAATTGAACACTGAAGCTTTCTTT	CASSLGLQLNTEAFF	TRBV12-3/TRBV12-4	TRBJ1-1	NA	NA
TGTGCCAGCAATTTCCCCTTAGGCAGCGGGAGAAACCATGAGCAGTTCTTC	CASNFPLGSGRNHEQFF	TRBV12-3/TRBV12-4	TRBJ2-1	NA	TRBD2
TGTGCCATCAGTGAAGGTTCGGGGCCCTTGCATTTT	CAISEGSGPLHF	TRBV10-3	TRBJ1-5	NA	NA
TGTGCCAGCAGTTACGTCTGGACCTTGACGCACCATGAGCAGTTCTTC	CASSYVWTLTHHEQFF	TRBV6-5	TRBJ2-1	NA	NA
TGCAGTGCAAGAAGGGACAGGGCTGCTTACGAGCAGTACTTC	CSARRDRAAYEQYF	TRBV20-1	TRBJ2-7	NA	TRBD1
TGTGCCAGCAGAACCCCACTAACTAGCACAGATACGCAGTATTTT	CASRTPLTSTDTQYF	TRBV6-2/TRBV6-3	TRBJ2-3	NA	NA
TGCAGCGTTGAAGGGGCCGGCGATGAGACCCAGTACTTC	CSVEGAGDETQYF	TRBV29-1	TRBJ2-5	NA	NA
TGTGCCAGCAGCCGGAGACTGAACGAGCAGTACTTC	CASSRRLNEQYF	TRBV28	TRBJ2-7	NA	NA
TGTGCCACCAGTGATGGCGGGGGACAAGTCTACGAGCAGTACTTC	CATSDGGGQVYEQYF	TRBV24-1	TRBJ2-7	NA	NA
TGCGCCAGCAAGGGACTACATTACGAGCAGTACTTC	CASKGLHYEQYF	TRBV10-2	TRBJ2-7	NA	TRBD2
TGCAGCGTTTTATACCCCGGGACAGGGGGTAACAATGAGCAGTTCTTC	CSVLYPGTGGNNEQFF	TRBV29-1	TRBJ2-1	NA	TRBD1
TGCAGCGCCCTAAGGGACAGGAGCTCCTACGAGCAGTACTTC	CSALRDRSSYEQYF	TRBV29-1	TRBJ2-7	NA	TRBD1
TGTGCCAGCAGCTTAGAGTCGTGGCAGGCCACCTACGAGCAGTACTTC	CASSLESWQATYEQYF	TRBV7-9	TRBJ2-7	NA	NA
TGCAGTGCTAAACTGACCGGGGGGGCCGGGGAGACCCAGTACTTC	CSAKLTGGAGETQYF	TRBV20-1	TRBJ2-5	few	TRBD2
TGTGCCAGCAGCCCTGGAGGCGGGGTGAACACTGAAGCTTTCTTT	CASSPGGGVNTEAFF	TRBV5-6	TRBJ1-1	NA	NA
TGTGCCACCAGCGGAGAAGATAGCGGGAGAGGCACAGATACGCAGTATTTT	CATSGEDSGRGTDTQYF	TRBV15	TRBJ2-3	NA	TRBD2
TGCGCCAGCAGCCCAGAACTCCTAGGCGATGAGCAGTTCTTC	CASSPELLGDEQFF	TRBV5-1	TRBJ2-1	NA	NA
TGTGCCACCATCCGGACACCAGGCTGGACACCCCTCCACTTT	CATIRTPGWTPLHF	TRBV6-2/TRBV6-3	TRBJ1-6	NA	NA
TGTGCCAGCAGCCGGGCCACTGCCCGTCAGCCCCAGCATTTT	CASSRATARQPQHF	TRBV6-5	TRBJ1-5	NA	NA
TGTGCCTCGATCGGAGCTCCTTCCTACAATGAGCAGTTCTTC	CASIGAPSYNEQFF	TRBV30	TRBJ2-1	NA	NA
TGTGCCAGCAGTTACCGTAGCGGGAGACGGCACAATGAGCAGTACTTC	CASSYRSGRRHNEQYF	TRBV6-5	TRBJ2-5	few	TRBD2
TGTGCCAGCAGTTATCGGGTCAGTCGGTTGGAGACCCAGTACTTC	CASSYRVSRLETQYF	TRBV12-3/TRBV12-4	TRBJ2-5	NA	NA
TGTGCCAGCACCACACTAGCAGGCCTCGGGGCCAACGTCCTGACTTTC	CASTTLAGLGANVLTF	TRBV7-9	TRBJ2-6	once	NA
TGTGCCAGCAGTGTAGGAGAACCCTCTAACTATGGCTACACCTTC	CASSVGEPSNYGYTF	TRBV25-1	TRBJ1-2	NA	NA
TGTGCCAGCAGCCAAGAATTACAGGCCTCCTACGAGCAGTACTTC	CASSQELQASYEQYF	TRBV3-1	TRBJ2-7	once	NA
TGCAGCGTTTATAGTAGAACCCGGGCGAACACTGAAGCTTTCTTT	CSVYSRTRANTEAFF	TRBV29-1	TRBJ1-1	NA	NA
TGCGCCAGCAGCTTGGGGTCAGGGCCCGGTAATGAAAAACTGTTTTTT	CASSLGSGPGNEKLFF	TRBV5-1	TRBJ1-4	NA	NA
TGTGCCAGCCGACTAGCGGTGCATACGCAGTATTTT	CASRLAVHTQYF	TRBV11-2	TRBJ2-3	NA	TRBD2
TGCGCCAGCAGCCGACTAGCGGGAGATATGAATACGCAGTATTTT	CASSRLAGDMNTQYF	TRBV4-1	TRBJ2-3	few	TRBD2